This T cell receptor beta chain originates from a study of T cell changes during pregnancy in multiple sclerosis. The table came from immunoSEQ multiplex PCR; TCRdb's copy has only in-frame clones and leaves some out. This sample has about 70,000 clones, with around 94% found just once. CDR1 is LNHDA, CDR2 SQIVND, per germline (reference sequence). The CDR3 sequence is 14 residues long. With 0 bases removed from V and 5 bases from J, the gap between germline ends came to 8 bases. V and J are TRBV19 and TRBJ1-5, with D possibly being TRBD1 (5 bases). Sequences were derived from peripheral blood, sampled in the second trimester of pregnancy. This sequence was found in a female donor in good health, enrolled as a control in a pregnancy study. The chain's CDR3 is CASSIDVGDQPQHF. In nucleotides, the CDR3 is TGTGCCAGTAGTATAGACGTAGGGGATCAGCCCCAGCATTTT.